This is a list of T cell receptor beta chains from one sample in a study of blood T cell repertoires in COVID-19. Here immunoSEQ multiplex PCR was the method, and the copy in TCRdb shows in-frame clones only, minus some. The repertoire has 250,000 or so clones, roughly 86% of them found once; the top ten carry approximately 2.6%. Sequenced input: PBMCs or T cells enriched from blood (not recorded which). The receptor source for this set is a woman aged 18 to 35 who had recovered from COVID-19. Both conserved end residues are part of each CDR3. D genes are given only for firm matches. Part of the rows lack a size; the others show once, few, many or a class for expanded clones.

v_gene	j_gene	d_gene	abundance	CDR3aa	CDR3nt
TRBV11-2	TRBJ2-5	.	once	CASSLVQGSSTQYF	TGTGCCAGCAGCTTAGTCCAGGGGAGTAGCACCCAGTACTTC
TRBV19	TRBJ1-5	TRBD1	.	CASSAGTGGWSNQPQHF	TGTGCCAGTAGTGCCGGGACAGGGGGCTGGAGCAATCAGCCCCAGCATTTT
TRBV9	TRBJ2-3	.	once	CASSGPVGGTQYF	TGTGCCAGCAGTGGACCTGTGGGGGGTACGCAGTATTTT
TRBV28	TRBJ1-5	TRBD1	.	CASSRQGRGYSNQPQHF	TGTGCCAGCAGTAGACAGGGGAGAGGGTATAGCAATCAGCCCCAGCATTTT
TRBV7-2	TRBJ1-3	TRBD1	.	CASSLATGGSGNTIYF	TGTGCCAGCAGCTTAGCAACAGGGGGATCTGGAAACACCATATATTTT
TRBV28	TRBJ1-2	TRBD1	.	CASSSRGQGIGGYTF	TGTGCCAGCAGTTCTAGGGGACAGGGAATTGGTGGCTACACCTTC
TRBV5-4	TRBJ2-1	.	.	CAGGLGGPGLPHNEQFF	TGTGCCGGGGGTCTAGGGGGTCCGGGGCTTCCTCACAATGAGCAGTTCTTC
TRBV3-1/TRBV3-2	TRBJ2-3	.	.	CASSHRSTNTQYF	TGTGCCAGCAGCCATAGGAGTACCAATACGCAGTATTTT
TRBV19	TRBJ2-7	TRBD1	.	CASSISRTGGGYEQYF	TGTGCCAGTAGTATCTCCCGGACAGGGGGTGGGTACGAGCAGTACTTC
TRBV5-5	TRBJ2-7	.	.	CASSVTPSPSYEQYF	TGTGCCAGCAGCGTAACACCCTCCCCCTCCTACGAGCAGTACTTC
TRBV10-3	TRBJ2-7	TRBD2	once	CAISGPWRENEQYF	TGTGCCATCAGTGGCCCTTGGCGGGAGAACGAGCAGTACTTC
TRBV20-1	TRBJ2-7	.	.	CSARGGGEQYF	TGCAGTGCTAGAGGTGGGGGGGAGCAGTACTTC
TRBV20-1	TRBJ1-2	.	.	CSPPYGYTF	TGCAGTCCTCCCTATGGCTACACCTTC
TRBV29-1	TRBJ2-1	TRBD2	.	CSIPSGGADYEQFF	TGCAGCATACCTAGCGGGGGGGCCGACTATGAGCAGTTCTTC
TRBV5-5	TRBJ2-7	.	.	CASSLDPNGEQYF	TGTGCCAGCAGCTTGGACCCGAACGGCGAGCAGTACTTC
TRBV28	TRBJ2-6	.	.	CASTYSTGANVLTF	TGTGCCAGCACGTACAGTACTGGGGCCAACGTCCTGACTTTC
TRBV28	TRBJ1-6	TRBD1	.	CASSSRDSYNSPLHF	TGTGCCAGCAGTTCCCGGGACAGCTATAATTCACCCCTCCACTTT
TRBV5-1	TRBJ2-7	TRBD2	few	CASSLEGLGPYEQYF	TGCGCCAGCAGCTTGGAGGGACTAGGCCCCTACGAGCAGTACTTC
TRBV10-1	TRBJ2-1	TRBD1	.	CASSEGRPRGEQFF	TGCGCCAGCAGTGAAGGACGACCCAGGGGGGAGCAGTTCTTC
TRBV27	TRBJ1-2	TRBD1	once	CASSLNAQGAGYGYTF	TGTGCCAGCAGTTTAAACGCGCAGGGGGCTGGCTATGGCTACACCTTC
TRBV7-9	TRBJ2-5	TRBD1	.	CASSLDRGIWETQYF	TGTGCCAGCAGCTTAGACAGGGGTATTTGGGAGACCCAGTACTTC